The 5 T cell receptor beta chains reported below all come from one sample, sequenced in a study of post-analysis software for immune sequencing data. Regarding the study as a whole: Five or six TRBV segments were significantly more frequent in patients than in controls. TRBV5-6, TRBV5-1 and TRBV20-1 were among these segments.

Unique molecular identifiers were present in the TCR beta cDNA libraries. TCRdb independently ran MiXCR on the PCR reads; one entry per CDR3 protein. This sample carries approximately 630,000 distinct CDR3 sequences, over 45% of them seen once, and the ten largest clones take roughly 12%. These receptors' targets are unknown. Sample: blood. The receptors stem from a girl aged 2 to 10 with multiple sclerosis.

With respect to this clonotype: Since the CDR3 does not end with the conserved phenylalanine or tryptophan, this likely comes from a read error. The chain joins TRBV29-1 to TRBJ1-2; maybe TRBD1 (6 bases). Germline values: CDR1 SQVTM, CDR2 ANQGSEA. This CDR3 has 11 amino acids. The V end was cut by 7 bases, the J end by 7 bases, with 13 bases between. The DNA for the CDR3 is TGCAGCGCCCCCGCGGGGGCTGGCTACACCGTC. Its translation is CSAPAGAGYTV.

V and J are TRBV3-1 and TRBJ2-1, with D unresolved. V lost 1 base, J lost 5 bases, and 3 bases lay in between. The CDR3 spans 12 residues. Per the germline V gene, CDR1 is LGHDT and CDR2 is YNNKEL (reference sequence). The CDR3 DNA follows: TGTGCCAGCAGCCAAGCAGACAATGAGCAGTTCTTC. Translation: CASSQADNEQFF.

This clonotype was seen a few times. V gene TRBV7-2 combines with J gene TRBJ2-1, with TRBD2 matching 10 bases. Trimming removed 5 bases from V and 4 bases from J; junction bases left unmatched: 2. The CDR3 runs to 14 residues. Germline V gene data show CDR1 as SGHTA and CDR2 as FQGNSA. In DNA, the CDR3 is TGTGCCAGCAGCGGACTAGCGGTTTACAATGAGCAGTTCTTC. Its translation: CASSGLAVYNEQFF.

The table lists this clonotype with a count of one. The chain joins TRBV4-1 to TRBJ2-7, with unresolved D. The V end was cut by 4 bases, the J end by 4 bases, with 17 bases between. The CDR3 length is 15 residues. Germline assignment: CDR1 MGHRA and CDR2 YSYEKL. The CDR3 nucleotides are TGCGCCAGCAGCCCCAGTTCTGCTGGCAGGTACGAGCAGTACTTC. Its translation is CASSPSSAGRYEQYF.

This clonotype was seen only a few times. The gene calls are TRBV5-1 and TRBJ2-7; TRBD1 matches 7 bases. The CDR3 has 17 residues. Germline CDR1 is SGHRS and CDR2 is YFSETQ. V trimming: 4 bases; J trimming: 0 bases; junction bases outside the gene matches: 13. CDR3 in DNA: TGCGCCAGCAGCCTCGGACACCCGGGGACAGCCTCCTACGAGCAGTACTTC. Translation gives CASSLGHPGTASYEQYF. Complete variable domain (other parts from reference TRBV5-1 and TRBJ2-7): KAGVTQTPRYLIKTRGQQVTLSCSPISGHRSVSWYQQTPGQGLQFLFEYFSETQRNKGNFPGRFSGRQFSNSRSEMNVSTLELGDSALYLCASSLGHPGTASYEQYFGPGTRLTVT.